The 24 T cell receptor beta chains in this list originate from one sample, sequenced in a study of blood T cell repertoires in COVID-19. TCRdb's copy holds only in-frame clones and misses some; the assay was immunoSEQ multiplex PCR. The sample contains 200,000 to 250,000 clones, approximately 90% of which appear only once. The sequencing input was PBMCs or T cells enriched from blood (not recorded which). These receptors were obtained from a man between 18 and 35 years old with acute COVID-19.

The chain recombines TRBV5-1 with TRBJ2-7; 8 bases match TRBD2. From germline, CDR1 is SGHRS and CDR2 YFSETQ. The CDR3 is 17 residues long. The J segment lost 3 bases and the V segment lost 0 bases, leaving 11 bases of the junction unmatched. The CDR3 loop reads CASSLAGAGRAIYEQYF. CDR3 sequence (DNA): TGCGCCAGCAGCTTGGCCGGGGCCGGGAGGGCCATCTACGAGCAGTACTTC.

This chain connects TRBV9 to TRBJ1-2; the match to TRBD1 covers 11 bases. Per the germline V gene, CDR1 is SGDLS and CDR2 is YYNGEE. The CDR3 extends over 16 amino acids. The V gene end was trimmed by 4 bases and the J gene end by 2 bases; junction bases not matched to a gene: 7. The CDR3 DNA reads TGTGCCAGCAGCTCGAGCTGGGACAGGGGGAACTATGGCTACACCTTC. It encodes CASSSSWDRGNYGYTF.

This chain uses TRBV9 with TRBJ2-2, with D perhaps matching TRBD2 (5 bases). This CDR3 has 17 amino acids. V gave up 0 bases and J gave up 0 bases, with 12 bases separating them. CDR1 is SGDLS and CDR2 is YYNGEE in the germline V gene. The CDR3 loop is CASSVGAAEANTGELFF. Here the CDR3 DNA reads TGTGCCAGCAGCGTAGGGGCAGCGGAGGCGAACACCGGGGAGCTGTTTTTT. The variable domain in full, with the rest retrieved from reference TRBV9 and TRBJ2-2, is DSGVTQTPKHLITATGQRVTLRCSPRSGDLSVYWYQQSLDQGLQFLIQYYNGEERAKGNILERFSAQQFPDLHSELNLSSLELGDSALYFCASSVGAAEANTGELFFGEGSRLTVL.

The rearrangement uses TRBV6-4 and TRBJ2-5; TRBD2 might be the D (7 bases). Per germline, CDR1 MRHNA and CDR2 SNTAGT. The CDR3 runs 15 residues. Trimming shortened V by 3 bases and J by 5 bases, and 16 bases separated the two germline ends. The CDR3 DNA is TGTGCCAGCAGTGAGCGGGCGGGGGCTGGGGAGACCCAGTACTTC. It codes for CASSERAGAGETQYF.

V and J are TRBV5-1 and TRBJ1-2, with a tentative D call TRBD1 (6 bases). Per germline, CDR1 SGHRS and CDR2 YFSETQ. Between the trimmed V and J ends, which lost 4 bases and 1 base, there was a span of 14 bases. The CDR3 has 15 amino acids. As DNA, the CDR3 is TGCGCCAGCAGCAAAAACACGGACAGTAACTATGGCTACACCTTC. It specifies CASSKNTDSNYGYTF.

CDR3 coding DNA: TGCGCCAGCAGCTTAGCGGCGGGACCGCAATTTTGGCCGTACTTC. It translates to CASSLAAGPQFWPYF. This chain connects TRBV5-1 to TRBJ2-7, with D perhaps matching TRBD2 (6 bases). Germline assignment: CDR1 SGHRS and CDR2 YFSETQ. The CDR3 is made up of 15 amino acids. Deletions cut 2 bases from V and 12 bases from J, with 24 bases between.

This rearrangement joins TRBV2 to TRBJ1-5; the D is unclear. Trimming removed 8 bases from V and 4 bases from J, with 9 bases in between. Looked up from germline, CDR1 is SNHLY and CDR2 is FYNNEI. The CDR3 consists of 12 residues. CDR3 bases: TGTGCCAGCGGCGGCGTTAATCAGCCCCAGCATTTT. This translates into CASGGVNQPQHF.

The V gene is TRBV6-5, the J gene TRBJ2-7; 7 nucleotides agree with TRBD1. This CDR3 spans 14 amino acids. CDR1 is MNHEY, CDR2 SVGAGI, per germline. V shed 6 bases and J 1 base; nucleotides not matched to a gene: 6. CDR3 region: CASSGTAPSYEQYF. CDR3 DNA sequence: TGTGCCAGCAGCGGGACAGCTCCTTCCTACGAGCAGTACTTC.

This sequence joins TRBV5-1 and TRBJ1-4, with 7 bases lining up with TRBD1. CDR1 and CDR2 from the germline V gene are SGHRS and YFSETQ. The CDR3 contains 15 residues. Losses at the gene ends were 0 bases for V and 7 bases for J; bases not matched to a gene: 6. CDR3 protein: CASSLAAGGREKLFF. The CDR3 nucleotides read TGCGCCAGCAGCTTGGCCGCAGGGGGACGTGAAAAACTGTTTTTT.

Written as DNA, the CDR3 is TGTGCCAGCAGCGTAGACTCTAAAGAGACCCAGTACTTC. Translated: CASSVDSKETQYF. This chain joins TRBV9 and TRBJ2-5; no reliable D call. V lost 0 bases and J lost 3, with 6 bases in between. Germline V gene data show CDR1 as SGDLS and CDR2 as YYNGEE. The CDR3 has 13 amino acids.

The chain recombines TRBV15 with TRBJ2-1; D might be TRBD1 (7 bases). V lost 0 bases and J 6 bases, leaving 15 bases between the germline ends. CDR1 LNHNV and CDR2 YYDKDF come from the germline V gene (reference sequence). The CDR3 is made up of 16 amino acids. CDR3: CATSRDQGGGPNEQFF. The CDR3, as DNA: TGTGCCACCAGCAGAGATCAGGGGGGCGGCCCCAATGAGCAGTTCTTC.

The V gene is TRBV28, the J gene TRBJ1-4; 8 nucleotides agree with TRBD1. Germline V gene sequence: CDR1 MDHEN, CDR2 SYDVKM. The CDR3 extends over 13 amino acids. The V segment lost 5 bases and the J segment 8 bases; nucleotides outside the gene matches: 4. Written as DNA, the CDR3 is TGTGCCAGCAGTGAGACAGGGGAGGAAAAACTGTTTTTT. Amino acid sequence: CASSETGEEKLFF.

This clone occurred once. The gene calls are TRBV11-3 and TRBJ2-1; a weak D match, TRBD2 (5 bases). Germline lookup yields CDR1 SGHNT and CDR2 YENEEA. The length of the CDR3 is 13 residues. V lost 3 bases and J lost 5, with 8 bases in between. CDR3 DNA sequence: TGTGCCAGCAGCTTGGGAGCGAACAATGAGCAGTTCTTC. Its translation is CASSLGANNEQFF.

The chain recombines TRBV2 with TRBJ1-3; D uncertain. The CDR3 sequence is 14 residues long. V lost 5 bases to trimming and J lost 0 bases, with 8 bases between them. Germline loops: CDR1 SNHLY, CDR2 FYNNEI. CDR3 sequence reads: CASSTGNSGNTIYF. The DNA of the CDR3 is TGTGCCAGCAGTACCGGGAACTCTGGAAACACCATATATTTT.

This chain connects TRBV6-5 to TRBJ1-2, with 10 bases identical to TRBD1. CDR1 is MNHEY and CDR2 is SVGAGI in the germline V gene. This CDR3 is built from 13 residues. Trimming removed 11 bases from V and 8 bases from J; junction bases left unmatched: 11. Here the CDR3 DNA reads TGTGCCGGACACTCTGGACAGGGGGAGGGCTACACCTTC. Translation gives CAGHSGQGEGYTF.

The chain joins TRBV2 to TRBJ2-6; D gene ambiguous. The CDR3 is 13 residues long. Trimming cost V 11 bases and J 0 bases, with 8 bases left between them. CDR1 is SNHLY, CDR2 FYNNEI, per germline. CDR3 sequence (DNA): TGTGCCCTAAAAGTCTCTGGGGCCAACGTCCTGACTTTC. Translating it yields CALKVSGANVLTF.

This chain uses TRBV4-2 with TRBJ2-2, with 10 nucleotides matching TRBD2. This CDR3 region has 16 residues. After removal of 1 base from V and 8 bases from J, the junction contained 7 bases not matched to a gene. Germline V lookup: CDR1 LGHNA, CDR2 YNFKEQ. The CDR3 loop is CASSQAWSSGSGELFF. CDR3 sequence (DNA): TGTGCCAGCAGCCAAGCGTGGTCTAGCGGGAGTGGGGAGCTGTTTTTT.

This chain connects TRBV9 to TRBJ1-3, with 8 bases matching TRBD1. Germline CDR1 and CDR2: SGDLS and YYNGEE. The CDR3 sequence is 17 residues long. The ends lost 3 bases at V and 4 bases at J; junction bases unmatched: 12. CDR3 sequence (DNA): TGTGCCAGCAGCGCCCCTAGACAGGGGCCGTGGGGAAACACCATATATTTT. This encodes CASSAPRQGPWGNTIYF.

CDR3 protein: CASSDTHLIGELFF. DNA for the CDR3: TGTGCCAGCAGCGATACTCACCTAATCGGGGAGCTGTTTTTT. V usage is TRBV7-2 and J usage is TRBJ2-2; D not certain. This CDR3 has 14 amino acids. V gave up 5 bases and J gave up 7 bases, with 14 bases separating them. CDR1 and CDR2 (germline): SGHTA, FQGNSA.

This rearrangement joins TRBV28 to TRBJ2-2, with a tentative D call TRBD1 (5 bases). Trimming shortened V by 4 bases and J by 6 bases, and 15 bases separated the two germline ends. The CDR3 consists of 15 residues. CDR1 and CDR2 (germline): MDHEN, SYDVKM. The CDR3 reads CASSSSSQGAGELFF. In DNA form, the CDR3 reads TGTGCCAGCAGTTCGTCCTCCCAAGGGGCCGGGGAGCTGTTTTTT.

V usage is TRBV2 and J usage is TRBJ1-1; 9 bases are a match to TRBD1. The V gene end was trimmed by 6 bases and the J gene end by 4 bases; junction bases not matched to a gene: 15. This CDR3 has 17 residues. Per germline, CDR1 SNHLY and CDR2 FYNNEI. DNA of the CDR3: TGTGCCAGCAGCGGGATAGACAGGGGGTGGGGGAGCACTGAAGCTTTCTTT. Translating gives CASSGIDRGWGSTEAFF.

This clone was seen once. The V and J genes are TRBV12-3 or TRBV12-4 and TRBJ1-2; no reliable D call. There are 12 residues in the CDR3. Trimming shortened V by 7 bases and J by 6 bases, and 12 bases separated the two germline ends. The DNA for the CDR3 is TGTGCCAGCACCCTCGAATTAGATGGCTACACCTTC. Its protein is CASTLELDGYTF.

The chain has TRBV25-1 and TRBJ2-7; 9 nucleotides align to TRBD1. The CDR3 contains 14 residues. CDR1 MGHDK and CDR2 SYGVNS come from the germline V gene. With V trimmed by 3 bases and J by 5 bases, 5 bases remained unmatched. The CDR3 DNA reads TGTGCCAGCAGTGAGTTGGACAGGGGCCACGAGCAGTACTTC. Residues: CASSELDRGHEQYF.

The chain joins TRBV10-3 to TRBJ1-1, with D maybe TRBD1 (6 bases). Germline lookup yields CDR1 ENHRY and CDR2 SYGVKD. The CDR3 sequence is 13 residues long. V was shortened by 6 bases and J by 0 bases, with 8 bases between the two germline ends. Here the CDR3 DNA reads TGTGCCATCAGAGGACAGATGAACACTGAAGCTTTCTTT. It specifies CAIRGQMNTEAFF.